A selection of T cell receptor beta chains follows, all from one sample in a study of blood T cell repertoires in COVID-19. The repertoire was sequenced with immunoSEQ multiplex PCR; TCRdb's copy has only in-frame clones and lacks some. The sample shows under 100,000 clones, 82% of them seen only once. Specimen: peripheral blood. These receptors all stem from a man in his fifties or sixties with acute or convalescent COVID-19. CDR3s include the opening cysteine and the closing phenylalanine or tryptophan. D genes are given only for firm matches. Clone size, where shown, is once, few, many, or a class for clones that have expanded.

clone_size d_call j_call v_call cdr3_nt cdr3_aa
NA NA TRBJ1-1 TRBV10-3 TGTGCCATGAAGAGAGGAGAGAACACTGAAGCTTTCTTT CAMKRGENTEAFF
few NA TRBJ2-2 TRBV7-2 TGTGCCAGCAGCTACCAGGGGCGAAGGGGCACCGGGGAGCTGTTTTTT CASSYQGRRGTGELFF
NA TRBD1 TRBJ1-5 TRBV3-1/TRBV3-2 TGTGCCAGCAGTGCAGGGGGCGGGCAGCCCCAGCATTTT CASSAGGGQPQHF
NA NA TRBJ1-2 TRBV10-1 TGCGCCAGCAGTGCACAGGGACGCTATGGCTACACCTTC CASSAQGRYGYTF
NA NA TRBJ2-5 TRBV7-2 TGTGCCAGCGACCCCCCGATCGGGGAGACCCAGTACTTC CASDPPIGETQYF
once TRBD2 TRBJ2-1 TRBV5-4 TGTGCCAGCAGCTTAGGGACTAGTATGTACAATGAGCAGTTCTTC CASSLGTSMYNEQFF
NA TRBD1 TRBJ2-3 TRBV18 TGTGCCAGCTCACAGGGGGCTAGCACAGATACGCAGTATTTT CASSQGASTDTQYF
few NA TRBJ2-1 TRBV7-2 TGTGCCAGCACCGGAAGGGGGTCTGCGGCCTCCTACAATGAGCAGTTCTTC CASTGRGSAASYNEQFF
once NA TRBJ2-5 TRBV7-2 TGTGCCAGCAGGTTACAGGGAGAGACCCAGTACTTC CASRLQGETQYF
NA TRBD1 TRBJ1-5 TRBV5-1 TGCGCCAGCAGCTTGCGCAGGGGGGAGAGGCCCCAGCATTTT CASSLRRGERPQHF
NA NA TRBJ1-2 TRBV5-1 TGCGCCAGCAGCTCGGACAGCCTGGGAGCTAACTATGGCTACACCTTC CASSSDSLGANYGYTF
NA NA TRBJ1-5 TRBV6-2/TRBV6-3 TGTGCCAGCAGCCCAGGCGCGGAAGCCAATCAGCCCCAGCATTTT CASSPGAEANQPQHF
NA TRBD1 TRBJ2-1 TRBV6-5 TGTGCCAGCAGTTACCGGGGACAGGGGTGGGATGAGCAGTTCTTC CASSYRGQGWDEQFF
few NA TRBJ2-2 TRBV21-1 TGTGCCAGCAGCGGCCCTAGCGGTAAAAGGGAGCTGTTTTTT CASSGPSGKRELFF
NA TRBD1 TRBJ2-2 TRBV9 TGTGCCAGCAGCGTAGAAAGGACAGGGGGTAGCGGGGAGCTGTTTTTT CASSVERTGGSGELFF
once NA TRBJ2-7 TRBV27 TGTGCCAGCAGTTTGATATGGGGGGCCTACGAGCAGTACTTC CASSLIWGAYEQYF
NA TRBD2 TRBJ2-7 TRBV5-4 TGTGCCAGCAGCTCGTCTAGCGGGAATTACGAGCAGTACTTC CASSSSSGNYEQYF
NA TRBD1 TRBJ2-7 TRBV24-1 TGTGCCACCAGTGACCCGAGGACAGGGGGCTACGAGCAGTACTTC CATSDPRTGGYEQYF
NA NA TRBJ1-4 TRBV18 TGTGCCAGCTCCCGGGGACTCGATGAAAAACTGTTTTTT CASSRGLDEKLFF
NA NA TRBJ2-1 TRBV7-9 TGTGCCAGCAGCTTAGCGCGCACAGGCCTAGGGGAGCAGTTCTTC CASSLARTGLGEQFF
NA TRBD1 TRBJ1-2 TRBV12-3/TRBV12-4 TGTGCCAGCAGTGACAGGGATGCCTATGGCTACACCTTC CASSDRDAYGYTF
NA NA TRBJ2-7 TRBV27 TGTGCCAGCAGTTATCTTGACACCTACGAGCAGTACTTC CASSYLDTYEQYF
NA NA TRBJ2-1 TRBV28 TGTGCCAGCAACGGAGTCCTGAGCTCCTACAATGAGCAGTTCTTC CASNGVLSSYNEQFF
NA NA TRBJ2-5 TRBV10-3 TGTGCCATCAGTGTAAACAGGGAAGAGACCCAGTACTTC CAISVNREETQYF
NA NA TRBJ2-1 TRBV6-6 TGTGCCAGCGCCGACAGCCCGGACAGCAATGAGCAGTTCTTC CASADSPDSNEQFF
NA TRBD1 TRBJ1-5 TRBV9 TGTGCCAGCAGCGTCGGGACAGACAATCAGCCCCAGCATTTT CASSVGTDNQPQHF
NA TRBD2 TRBJ2-7 TRBV14 TGTGCCAGCAGACAAAGCGGGGAGGCCTACGAGCAGTACTTC CASRQSGEAYEQYF
NA TRBD1 TRBJ1-5 TRBV6-2/TRBV6-3 TGTGCCAGCAGCCCCGGGACAGGAAGGGGGCATCAGCCCCAGCATTTT CASSPGTGRGHQPQHF
NA TRBD2 TRBJ2-2 TRBV28 TGTGCCAGCAGTTTTGGCGGGAGACGGACCGGGGAGCTGTTTTTT CASSFGGRRTGELFF
NA NA TRBJ2-5 TRBV9 TGTGCCAGCAAAGGGGGGGGCGGAGAGACCCAGTACTTC CASKGGGGETQYF
NA NA TRBJ1-6 TRBV6-5 TGTGCCAGCAGTTCGGACAGAAATTCACCCCTCCACTTT CASSSDRNSPLHF
many NA TRBJ2-2 TRBV6-9 TGTGCCAGCATCCAGACAGGACAGCGCAATTCCACCGGGGAGCTGTTTTTT CASIQTGQRNSTGELFF
NA NA TRBJ2-7 TRBV5-1 TGCGCCAGCAGCTTGGACGGCGGGCCATCCTACGAGCAGTACTTC CASSLDGGPSYEQYF
NA NA TRBJ2-5 TRBV18 TGTGCCAGCTCACCCGGGGAGACCCAGTACTTC CASSPGETQYF
NA NA TRBJ1-2 TRBV24-1 TGTGCCACCAGTGATCCTACGGCTGGGACTGCCTATGGCTACACCTTC CATSDPTAGTAYGYTF
NA NA TRBJ1-3 TRBV6-5 TGTGCCAGCACCTCAAGGGGGTTCGCCATATATTTT CASTSRGFAIYF
NA NA TRBJ2-1 TRBV24-1 TGTGCCACCAGTGATCCTGGTCGGGGGGCGCCGAATGAGCAGTTCTTC CATSDPGRGAPNEQFF
NA TRBD1 TRBJ1-2 TRBV30 TGTGCCTGGAGCTTACAGGGGGCCCTTAAAGGCTACACCTTC CAWSLQGALKGYTF
NA NA TRBJ2-5 TRBV6-6 TGTGCCAGCAGTTACTCCTTCGAGACCCAGTACTTC CASSYSFETQYF
NA TRBD1 TRBJ1-4 TRBV7-9 TGTGCCAGCAGCCCAGGGGGGACTAATGAAAAACTGTTTTTT CASSPGGTNEKLFF
NA TRBD1 TRBJ1-3 TRBV6-4 TGTGCCAGCATCCCGGGACAGGCGAACTCTGGAAACACCATATATTTT CASIPGQANSGNTIYF
few NA TRBJ2-7 TRBV3-1/TRBV3-2 TGTGCCAGCAGCCAAGTAGGCGGGTACGAGCAGTACTTC CASSQVGGYEQYF
NA NA TRBJ2-7 TRBV6-2/TRBV6-3 TGTGCCAGCAGTTACGCGAGACAGTATGACGAGCAGTACTTC CASSYARQYDEQYF
NA TRBD1 TRBJ2-7 TRBV29-1 TGCAGCGTCCGTGGGACAGGGGGCGCGGACGAGCAGTACTTC CSVRGTGGADEQYF
NA NA TRBJ1-6 TRBV6-5 TGTGCCAGCTTAAATACCTATAATTCACCCCTCCACTTT CASLNTYNSPLHF
NA NA TRBJ1-2 TRBV7-2 TGTGCCAGCAGCTTAGGAGGTGCCTATGGCTACACCTTC CASSLGGAYGYTF
once NA TRBJ1-5 TRBV19 TGTGCCAGTAGTGAGCGAGTCATCAATCAGCCCCAGCATTTT CASSERVINQPQHF
NA NA TRBJ1-6 TRBV28 TGTGCCAGCAGTCAGGGGACAAGCACTTCACCCCTCCACTTT CASSQGTSTSPLHF
many NA TRBJ1-6 TRBV24-1 TGTGCCACCAAACCGGACAGTTATAATTCACCCCTCCACTTT CATKPDSYNSPLHF
few NA TRBJ2-1 TRBV29-1 TGCAGCGTTACCGCGGGAAACAATGAGCAGTTCTTC CSVTAGNNEQFF
NA TRBD1 TRBJ2-1 TRBV9 TGTGCCAGCAGCGTCGGGACAGTTTACAATGAGCAGTTCTTC CASSVGTVYNEQFF
many TRBD1 TRBJ1-1 TRBV30 TGTGCCTGGACCCGGGACAGCAACACTGAAGCTTTCTTT CAWTRDSNTEAFF
NA NA TRBJ1-2 TRBV5-1 TGCGCCAGCAGCCTCGACAGGCCCACTAACTATGGCTACACCTTC CASSLDRPTNYGYTF
NA NA TRBJ2-7 TRBV19 TGTGCCAGTAGTATCGCCCAGCGGTCCTACGAGCAGTACTTC CASSIAQRSYEQYF
NA TRBD1 TRBJ2-3 TRBV9 TGTGCCAGCAGCGTCCGTGACGACAGGGCCCCGCAGTATTTT CASSVRDDRAPQYF
NA TRBD1 TRBJ2-5 TRBV7-2 TGTGCCAGCAGCTTAGTCGGACAGGGGGCTTTGGAGACCCAGTACTTC CASSLVGQGALETQYF
NA TRBD2 TRBJ2-1 TRBV4-3 TGCGCCAGCAGCCAAGAGGCTAGCGGTTACAATGAGCAGTTCTTC CASSQEASGYNEQFF